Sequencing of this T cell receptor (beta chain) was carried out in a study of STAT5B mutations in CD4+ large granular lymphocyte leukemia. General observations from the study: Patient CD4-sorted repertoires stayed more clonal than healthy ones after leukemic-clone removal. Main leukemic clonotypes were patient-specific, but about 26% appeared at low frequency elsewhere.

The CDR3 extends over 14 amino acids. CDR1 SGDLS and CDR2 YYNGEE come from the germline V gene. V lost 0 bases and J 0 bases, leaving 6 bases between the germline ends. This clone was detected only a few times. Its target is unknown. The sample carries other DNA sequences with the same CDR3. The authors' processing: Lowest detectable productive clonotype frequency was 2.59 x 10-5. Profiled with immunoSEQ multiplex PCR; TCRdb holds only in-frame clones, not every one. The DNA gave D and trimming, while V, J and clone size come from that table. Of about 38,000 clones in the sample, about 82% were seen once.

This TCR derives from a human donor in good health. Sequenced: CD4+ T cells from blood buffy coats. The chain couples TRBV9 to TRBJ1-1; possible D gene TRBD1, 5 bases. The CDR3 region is CASSVGTLNTEAFF. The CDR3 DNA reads TGTGCCAGCAGCGTAGGGACACTGAACACTGAAGCTTTCTTT.